Sequencing of this TCR beta chain was carried out in a study of T cell clonality in common variable immunodeficiency (dated by TCRdb to between 2014 and 2017). Standard criteria were used to diagnose CVID, namely serum IgG, IgA and/or IgM reduced below the normal range together with specific antibody deficiency. There were 40 to 45 subjects in the CVID group (roughly 30 male and some 15 female), ranging in age from 9 to 64 years, with a mean age of around 44. Both CVID patients and healthy controls were predominantly of Caucasian heritage. At the time of study participation, every CVID subject had been on replacement immunoglobulin therapy for one year or longer. No CVID subject was ill or taking immunomodulatory or immunosuppressive medication when blood was collected. Heparinized peripheral whole blood samples of roughly 5 to 9 ml were obtained from each donor. Genomic DNA from adults with common variable immune deficiency (CVID) and from healthy adult controls was the source for sequencing TCRbeta CDR3 repertoires. To isolate peripheral blood mononuclear cells, diluted blood was subjected to density centrifugation over Hypaque 1077 or Ficoll-Paque. Genomic DNA was obtained from unsorted mononuclear cells through either Qiagen column purification or a centrifugation-based method.

CVID samples and control samples contributed equivalent amounts of genomic DNA as sequencing input. For every sample, a 60 bp segment covering the rearranged TCRbeta CDR3 region was amplified and then sequenced. The immunoSEQ assay, a bias-corrected multiplex PCR combined with high-throughput sequencing, was used to amplify TCRbeta. The study's own analysis went as follows. Each unique nucleotide sequence was treated as a clone and annotated with V, D and J genes, copy number and frequency. Sequences were labeled productive if in frame, and non-productive if out of frame or containing stop codons. Clonality was calculated from Shannon's entropy as previously described. Mean CDR3 Kyte-Doolittle hydropathy was derived from the predicted amino acid sequences of productive clones. Using the R hclust function, scaled V gene usage was clustered hierarchically with Manhattan distance and complete linkage. Sharing of clones by CDR3 amino acid sequence was evaluated by resampling 12 repertoires per group over 100 rounds. The repertoires were searched for approximately 73 published EBV-specific and roughly 240 published CMV-specific TCRbeta sequences. After a couple of CVID samples that produced fewer than 10,000 sequences were dropped from the analysis, roughly 42 CVID repertoires remained. TCRdb carries this immuneACCESS record with in-frame sequences only. Its versions omit some clonotypes, under half of them owing to an unresolved V gene in the studies checked, with the rest unexplained. V, J and clone size were drawn from that table, and D and trimming were deduced from the DNA. The sample comprises 25,000 to 35,000 clones, and every one was counted more than once. The top ten clones comprise 3.1% of the sample.

Summary of the overall study and its limitations: Correlations between repertoire features and clinical complications were limited by patient heterogeneity within the CVID cohort. TCRbeta clonality was higher in CVID subjects than in healthy controls (t-test p = 0.018), and the increase was most characteristic of about a third of subjects. CVID subjects shared fewer TCRbeta clones with each other than healthy controls did (p < 0.0001). The authors noted that sequencing repertoires of T cell subpopulations would be needed to clarify what caused the increased clonality in CVID. Even though DNA input was equal, the average per sample came to 65,000 to 100,000 unique sequences for controls compared with 30,000 to 40,000 for CVID samples. CVID TCRbeta sequences reportedly showed fewer deletions and N-nucleotide insertions and lacked highly modified clones with 13 or more V deletions.

This clone was detected only a few times. The specificity of this receptor is unknown. The read finishes 3 residues shy of the CDR3 end, and the germline J gene is used to complete it. The CDR3 holds 19 amino acids from the cysteine to the phenylalanine. The DNA covers only part of the CDR3, 48 bases in frame from base 1. Trimming takes 5 bases off V and 1 base off J; junction bases not matched to a gene: 17. CDR1 and CDR2, looked up from the germline V gene, are SGHTA and FQGTGA. The chain couples TRBV7-3 to TRBJ2-1; 7 middle bases align to TRBD1. The source is a human donor with common variable immunodeficiency. Sequencing used peripheral blood mononuclear cells. This receptor carries the CDR3 CASSVRAGTGVGSYNEQFF. CDR3 DNA (partial): TGTGCCAGCAGCGTAAGGGCGGGCACAGGGGTGGGATCCTACAATGAG.